Below, 17 T cell receptor beta chains from the same sample are listed, as sequenced in a study of T-cell reconstitution after alpha-beta-depleted transplantation in children. The authors prepared the TCRbeta library with unique molecular identifiers. One entry per CDR3 protein, called by TCRdb with MiXCR from the PCR reads. The sample carries about 130,000 distinct CDR3 sequences, more than 9.5% recorded once. The sample in question was PBMCs, mostly from graft donor cells, obtained 180 days after TCRalphabeta/CD19-depleted stem cell transplant. Receptor source: a girl under three years old who had a stem cell transplant for combined immunodeficiency, so the T cells may come from the graft donor.

The rearrangement joins TRBV11-2 to TRBJ2-1; perhaps TRBD2 as D (5 bases). This CDR3 region has 16 residues. Between the trimmed V and J ends, which lost 5 bases and 3 bases, there was a span of 17 bases. Germline V lookup: CDR1 SGHAT, CDR2 FQNNGV. CDR3 protein: CASSDYRGISYNEQFF. The CDR3 region has the DNA TGTGCCAGCAGCGACTACCGGGGTATTAGCTACAATGAGCAGTTCTTC.

This chain joins TRBV6-1 and TRBJ2-5; the D gene is possibly TRBD1 (6 bases). The CDR3 runs to 14 residues. With 7 bases removed from V and 1 base from J, the gap between germline ends came to 13 bases. Germline CDR1 reads MNHNS; CDR2 reads SASEGT. CDR3 residues: CASNDRQVQETQYF. The CDR3 DNA reads as TGTGCCAGCAACGACAGGCAAGTCCAAGAGACCCAGTACTTC.

Comments on this clonotype: The junction differs from germline at one of its ends, possibly a read error. This chain links TRBV7-8 with TRBJ2-3, with unresolved D. Germline values: CDR1 SGHVS, CDR2 FQNEAQ. This CDR3 comprises 13 residues. DNA of the CDR3: TGTGCCAGCAGTTTAGCTTTACAGAATACGCAGTATTTT. Amino acids: CASSLALQNTQYF.

The chain uses TRBV5-1 and TRBJ1-1, with 7 bases identical to TRBD1. The CDR3 consists of 15 residues. The germline V gene encodes CDR1 SGHRS and CDR2 YFSETQ. V shed 0 bases, J shed 3 bases, and the junction held 5 bases outside the gene matches. CDR3: CASSLVGGGDTEAFF. The CDR3, as DNA: TGCGCCAGCAGCTTGGTTGGAGGGGGCGACACTGAAGCTTTCTTT.

In its sample, this clonotype was seen a few times. This chain links TRBV10-3 with TRBJ2-3, with D possibly TRBD1 on 6 matching bases. The CDR3 is 13 amino acids. Germline lookup yields CDR1 ENHRY and CDR2 SYGVKD. V lost 6 bases, J lost 4 bases, and 11 bases lay in between. The CDR3 sequence: CAIRTAGADTQYF. The CDR3 DNA is TGTGCCATCAGGACTGCAGGGGCAGATACGCAGTATTTT.

This chain links TRBV4-3 with TRBJ2-4; TRBD2 matches 8 bases. CDR3 length: 17 residues. The trim removed 0 bases at V and 7 bases at J, leaving 11 bases unmatched. Germline V CDR1 and CDR2: LGHNA, YSLEER. CDR3 sequence reads: CASSQEIYSGGTNIQYF. The CDR3 nucleotides are TGCGCCAGCAGCCAAGAAATCTACAGCGGGGGAACGAACATTCAGTACTTC.

A few counts support this clonotype. The J gene is TRBJ2-7, the V gene TRBV18, with D perhaps TRBD1 or TRBD2 (6 bases each). The CDR3 is made up of 12 amino acids. Trimming removed 5 bases from V and 5 bases from J, with 10 bases in between. Germline assignment: CDR1 KGHSH and CDR2 LQKENI. CDR3 DNA sequence: TGTGCCAGCTCAGCGAGGGGGGACGAGCAGTACTTC. Its protein product is CASSARGDEQYF. Variable domain in full (rest from reference TRBV18 and TRBJ2-7): NAGVMQNPRHLVRRRGQEARLRCSPMKGHSHVYWYRQLPEEGLKFMVYLQKENIIDESGMPKERFSAEFPKEGPSILRIQQVVRGDSAAYFCASSARGDEQYFGPGTRLTVT.

This clonotype is judged medium-sized (0.01 to 0.1%). The V call is TRBV7-9, the J call TRBJ1-2, with 8 bases aligning to TRBD1. Germline V gene data show CDR1 as SEHNR and CDR2 as FQNEAQ (reference sequence). The V segment lost 5 bases and the J segment 3 bases; nucleotides outside the gene matches: 8. CDR3 size: 15 residues. The CDR3 here is CASSHGTGGDYGYTF. DNA for the CDR3: TGTGCCAGCAGCCACGGGACAGGAGGCGACTATGGCTACACCTTC.

About this clonotype: Since a much larger clone is just one base distant, this may be a read error. The chain uses TRBV29-1 and TRBJ2-7, with D unresolved. CDR1 and CDR2 (germline): SQVTM, ANQGSEA. CDR3 length: 9 amino acids. Trimming pared 6 bases from V and 4 bases from J, leaving 4 bases between. CDR3 DNA sequence: TGCAGCGTCACATACGAGCAGTACTTC. Its translation: CSVTYEQYF.

This clonotype was counted between two and nine times. The V call is TRBV19, the J call TRBJ2-5; TRBD1 is a possible D gene (5 bases). V was shortened by 5 bases and J by 2 bases, with 9 bases between the two germline ends. The CDR3 is 13 residues long. Germline V gives CDR1 LNHDA, CDR2 SQIVND (reference sequence). DNA for the CDR3: TGTGCCAGTAGTCCTGACAGACAAGAGACCCAGTACTTC. Amino acid sequence: CASSPDRQETQYF.

The sample holds a few counts of this clonotype. CDR3 in DNA: TGTGCCATCAGGTTACAGGGTGTTGGGAATGAGCAGTTCTTC. This encodes CAIRLQGVGNEQFF. The rearrangement links TRBV10-3 to TRBJ2-1, with a possible D match to TRBD1 (6 bases). The CDR3 has 14 amino acids. CDR1 is ENHRY, CDR2 SYGVKD, per germline. Trimming left V 6 bases short and J 7 bases short, with 16 bases between.

The V gene is TRBV7-8, the J gene TRBJ2-3, with TRBD1 matching over 9 bases. CDR1 SGHVS and CDR2 FQNEAQ come from the germline V gene. This CDR3 contains 17 residues. Unmatched junction bases numbered 12, after V lost 4 bases and J lost 4 bases. CDR3 in DNA: TGTGCCAGCAGCTCCACCACAGGGGGCTATGGTCCAGATACGCAGTATTTT. Its translation: CASSSTTGGYGPDTQYF.

This clonotype was counted many times. This chain uses TRBV5-1 with TRBJ2-2; 7 nucleotides match TRBD1. The V and J ends lost 3 bases and 0 bases, in that order; junction bases with no gene match: 5. This CDR3 region has 16 residues. Germline values: CDR1 SGHRS, CDR2 YFSETQ. In nucleotides, the CDR3 is TGCGCCAGCAGCTGGCGACAGGGACCGAACACCGGGGAGCTGTTTTTT. The encoded protein is CASSWRQGPNTGELFF.

This clonotype has a handful of counts. This rearrangement joins TRBV3-1 to TRBJ2-7; D call uncertain. Germline V gene lookup returns CDR1 LGHDT and CDR2 YNNKEL (reference sequence). This CDR3 is 12 amino acids long. With 0 bases removed from V and 7 bases from J, the gap between germline ends came to 7 bases. The CDR3 region has the DNA TGTGCCAGCAGCCAAGATTGGTTGGAGCAGTACTTC. As protein: CASSQDWLEQYF.

The V gene is TRBV5-1, the J gene TRBJ2-1, with D possibly TRBD2 on 5 matching bases. CDR3 size: 13 residues. The V gene's germline CDR1 is SGHRS and CDR2 YFSETQ. The germline V and J ends were trimmed by 3 bases and 6 bases, with 10 bases remaining between them. The CDR3, as DNA: TGCGCCAGCAGCTCCCCGGGGAGCAATGAGCAGTTCTTC. The encoded protein is CASSSPGSNEQFF.

This clonotype was observed a handful of times. J is TRBJ2-7 and V is TRBV7-2; the D gene is possibly TRBD1 (5 bases). The CDR3 has 13 residues. Trimming took 9 bases from V and 5 from J, leaving 17 bases between them. Germline V gene data show CDR1 as SGHTA and CDR2 as FQGNSA. DNA of the CDR3: TGTGCCAGGAGTAGGGGCTTACTAAACGAGCAGTACTTC. Translated, it gives CARSRGLLNEQYF.

This clonotype was counted only a few times. The chain joins TRBV20-1 to TRBJ2-3, with 8 bases identical to TRBD2. Trimming took 4 bases from V and 2 from J; bases not matched to a gene: 5. Germline loops: CDR1 DFQATT, CDR2 SNEGSKA (reference sequence). The CDR3 spans 14 residues. The DNA for the CDR3 is TGCAGTGCTAAGTCTAGCGGGTACACAGATACGCAGTATTTT. It yields the protein CSAKSSGYTDTQYF.